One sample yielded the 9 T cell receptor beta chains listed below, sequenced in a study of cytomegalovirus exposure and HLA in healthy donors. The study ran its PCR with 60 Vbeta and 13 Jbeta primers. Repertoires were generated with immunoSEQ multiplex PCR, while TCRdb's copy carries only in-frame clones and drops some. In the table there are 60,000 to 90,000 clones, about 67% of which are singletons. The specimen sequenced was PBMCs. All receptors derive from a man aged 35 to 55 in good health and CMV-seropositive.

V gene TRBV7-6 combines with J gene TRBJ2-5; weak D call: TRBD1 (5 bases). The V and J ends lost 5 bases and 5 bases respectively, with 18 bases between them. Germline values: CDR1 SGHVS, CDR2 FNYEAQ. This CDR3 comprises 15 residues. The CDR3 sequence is CASSLQTAPTETQYF. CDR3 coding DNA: TGTGCCAGCAGCCTACAGACAGCCCCCACCGAGACCCAGTACTTC.

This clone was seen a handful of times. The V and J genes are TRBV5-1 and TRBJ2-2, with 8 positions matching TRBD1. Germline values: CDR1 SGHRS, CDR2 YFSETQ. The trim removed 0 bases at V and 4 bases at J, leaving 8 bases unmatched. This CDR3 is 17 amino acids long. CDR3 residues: CASSLDRGAGGTGELFF. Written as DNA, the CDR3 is TGCGCCAGCAGCTTGGACAGGGGGGCCGGGGGCACCGGGGAGCTGTTTTTT.

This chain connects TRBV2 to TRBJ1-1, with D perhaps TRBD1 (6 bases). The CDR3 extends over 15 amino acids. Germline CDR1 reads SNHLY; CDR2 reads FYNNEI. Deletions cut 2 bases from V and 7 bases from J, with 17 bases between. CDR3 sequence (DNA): TGTGCCAGCAGTGAAAGGTCAGGGGTCCCCAATGAAGCTTTCTTT. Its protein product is CASSERSGVPNEAFF.

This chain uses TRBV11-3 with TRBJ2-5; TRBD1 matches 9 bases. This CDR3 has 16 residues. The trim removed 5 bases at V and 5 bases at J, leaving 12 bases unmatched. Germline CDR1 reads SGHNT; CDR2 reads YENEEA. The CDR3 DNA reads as TGTGCCAGCAGCCTAGGAGGGACAGGGAGTTCGGAGACCCAGTACTTC. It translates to CASSLGGTGSSETQYF.

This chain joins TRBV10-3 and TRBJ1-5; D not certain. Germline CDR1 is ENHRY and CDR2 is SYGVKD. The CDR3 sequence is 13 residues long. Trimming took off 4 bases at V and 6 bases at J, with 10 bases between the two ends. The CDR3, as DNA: TGTGCCATCAGTGCAGGTCTGGGTCAGCCCCAGCATTTT. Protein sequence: CAISAGLGQPQHF.

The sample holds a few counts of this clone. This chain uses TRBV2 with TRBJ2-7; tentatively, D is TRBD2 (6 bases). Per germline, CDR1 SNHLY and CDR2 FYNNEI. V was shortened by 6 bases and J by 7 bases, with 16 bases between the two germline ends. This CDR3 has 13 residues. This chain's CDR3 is CASRGLLGSEQYF. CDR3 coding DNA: TGTGCCAGCAGGGGACTCCTAGGCTCGGAGCAGTACTTC.

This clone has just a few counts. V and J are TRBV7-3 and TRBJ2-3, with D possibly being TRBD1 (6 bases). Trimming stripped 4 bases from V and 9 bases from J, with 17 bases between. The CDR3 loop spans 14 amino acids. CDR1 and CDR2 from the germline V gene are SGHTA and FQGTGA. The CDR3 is CASSSTGPRDTQYF. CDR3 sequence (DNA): TGTGCCAGCAGCTCCACAGGGCCGAGGGACACGCAGTATTTT.

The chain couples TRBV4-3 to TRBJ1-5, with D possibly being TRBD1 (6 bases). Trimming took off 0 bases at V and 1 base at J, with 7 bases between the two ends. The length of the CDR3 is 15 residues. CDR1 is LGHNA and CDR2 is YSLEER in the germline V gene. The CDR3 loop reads CASSQETGSNQPQHF. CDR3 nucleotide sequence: TGCGCCAGCAGCCAAGAAACAGGGAGCAATCAGCCCCAGCATTTT.

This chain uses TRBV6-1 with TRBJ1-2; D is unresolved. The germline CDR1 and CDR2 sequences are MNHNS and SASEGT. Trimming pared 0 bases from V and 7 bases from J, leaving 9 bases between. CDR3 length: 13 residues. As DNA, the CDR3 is TGTGCCAGCAGTGAAGCGTATATGAGTGGCTACACCTTC. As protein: CASSEAYMSGYTF.